One T cell receptor (beta chain) is described in this entry. TCRdb keeps only in-frame clones here, not all; method: immunoSEQ multiplex PCR. Of about 190,000 clones in the sample, around 80% were seen once. The sample belongs to a study of blood T cell repertoires in COVID-19. Study-wide context: The origin of the acute and convalescent COVID-19 samples was the United States, Italy and Spain. T cells, B-cell-depleted T cells, or PBMCs provided the cDNA or gDNA that served as material.

Sequences were obtained from peripheral blood. This receptor was identified in a woman aged 45-65 years with acute or convalescent COVID-19.

The CDR3 DNA follows: TGTGCCAGCAGCCCCCCTCCGGGGCGGGGGGCCTACAATGAGCAGTTCTTC. This encodes CASSPPPGRGAYNEQFF. The chain is built from TRBV5-4 and TRBJ2-1; 8 bases agree with TRBD2. The CDR3 totals 17 residues. Germline V lookup: CDR1 SGHNT, CDR2 YYREEE (reference sequence). Germline trimming cut 4 bases from V and 2 bases from J; bases unmatched to any gene: 11.